This TCR beta chain was documented in a study of T cells in narcolepsy. Whole-study context: Healthy controls were enrolled alongside patients with narcolepsy type 1 or type 2. Whole-study results and caveats: Comparing one patient's CSF and blood CD4+ clonotypes highlighted HCRT- and TRIB2-specific autoreactive clonotypes.

About this clone itself: Its antigen is not known.

Using immunoSEQ multiplex PCR, the repertoire was profiled, and TCRdb retains in-frame clones only, with some absent. The sample lists about 40,000 clones; around 88% were seen once. Germline assignment: CDR1 SGHNT and CDR2 YENEEA. The trim removed 6 bases at V and 5 bases at J, leaving 8 bases unmatched. The CDR3 is made up of 14 amino acids. The V gene is TRBV11-3, the J gene TRBJ2-3; 7 bases agree with TRBD1. The origin of this receptor is a human donor with narcolepsy. Material for sequencing was CD45RA- memory CD4+ T cells from PBMCs. CDR3 loop: CASSRDRARDTQYF. CDR3 sequence (DNA): TGTGCCAGCAGTCGAGACAGGGCTAGAGATACGCAGTATTTT.